The 24 T cell receptor beta chains in this list originate from one sample, sequenced in a study of T cell repertoires in cytomegalovirus infection. TCRdb processed the reads anew with MiXCR; each CDR3 protein has one entry. The repertoire consists of hundreds of thousands of distinct CDR3 sequences, with approximately 30% occurring once and the leading ten covering 13%. No antigens are known for them. Sequencing used cultured CD8+ T cells from PBMCs, obtained from culture after CMV antigen stimulation. Receptors originate from a human donor in good health (CMV status not recorded). Some clones in this sample may be carry-over from other donors' samples.

This clonotype has at least ten counts. This chain joins TRBV7-2 and TRBJ2-3, with 8 bases matching TRBD2. The CDR3 sequence is 20 residues long. V shed 5 bases and J 0 bases; nucleotides not matched to a gene: 19. CDR1 and CDR2 from the germline V gene are SGHTA and FQGNSA. The CDR3 sequence: CASSPLRGDWPRASTDTQYF. CDR3 in DNA: TGTGCCAGCAGCCCCCTGCGGGGGGATTGGCCCCGTGCTAGCACAGATACGCAGTATTTT.

The V and J genes are TRBV6-1 and TRBJ2-7, with D possibly matching TRBD2 (5 bases). Germline CDR1 is MNHNS and CDR2 is SASEGT. CDR3 size: 14 residues. V lost 7 bases and J lost 1, with 14 bases in between. As DNA, the CDR3 is TGTGCCAGCAACGAGGACTTATTTTCCTACGAGCAGTACGTC. This codes for CASNEDLFSYEQYV.

The V call is TRBV6-6, the J call TRBJ2-7; TRBD1 matches at 8 bases. V was clipped by 6 bases and J by 2 bases; unmatched bases: 6. The CDR3 contains 14 residues. The germline CDR1 and CDR2 sequences are MNHNY and SVGAGI (reference sequence). CDR3 amino acids: CASRSPGQAYEQYV. Here the CDR3 DNA reads TGTGCCAGCAGATCCCCGGGACAGGCCTACGAGCAGTACGTC.

The chain combines TRBV10-3 with TRBJ1-2; 10 bases map to TRBD1. CDR1 and CDR2 (germline): ENHRY, SYGVKD. The CDR3 is 14 amino acids. V shed 2 bases and J 3 bases; nucleotides not matched to a gene: 0. CDR3 in DNA: TGTGCCATCAGTGAGGGGACAGGGGACTATGGCTACACCTTC. This encodes CAISEGTGDYGYTF.

A note on this clonotype: This may arise from a read error, as a much more abundant clone is one base away. The CDR3 sequence is CANSPRLAGDREETQYF. The CDR3 DNA is TGTGCCAACAGCCCCCGACTAGCGGGGGACCGGGAAGAGACCCAGTACTTC. This chain joins TRBV7-2 and TRBJ2-5; 12 nucleotides line up with TRBD2. Per the germline V gene, CDR1 is SGHTA and CDR2 is FQGNSA. The CDR3 runs 17 residues.

This clonotype was detected a few times. This chain links TRBV13 with TRBJ1-5; possibly TRBD1 for D (5 bases). The germline V gene has CDR1 PRHDT and CDR2 FYEKMQ (reference sequence). CDR3 length: 15 residues. Trimming left V 5 bases short and J 5 bases short, with 16 bases between. In DNA, the CDR3 is TGTGCCAGCAGCCGGAGGGGTGGCGGGGATCAGCCCCAGCATTTT. Protein product: CASSRRGGGDQPQHF.

This clonotype was counted a few times. The CDR3 sequence is CASSSPPGSSYEQYF. CDR3 nucleotides: TGTGCCAGCAGCTCACCTCCCGGGTCCTCTTACGAGCAGTACTTC. The V call is TRBV6-6, the J call TRBJ2-7; no clear D gene. Germline V gene data show CDR1 as MNHNY and CDR2 as SVGAGI (reference sequence). Trimming left V 6 bases short and J 4 bases short, with 19 bases between. This CDR3 region has 15 residues.

In its sample, this clonotype was seen many times. V and J are TRBV7-6 and TRBJ1-2; D ambiguous. V gave up 5 bases and J gave up 6 bases, with 13 bases separating them. The CDR3 has 13 amino acids. CDR1 and CDR2 (germline): SGHVS, FNYEAQ. As DNA, the CDR3 is TGTGCCAGCAGCCCCGGAGGTGGCGATGGCTACACCTTC. It yields the protein CASSPGGGDGYTF.

This clonotype was seen more than once but under ten times. The CDR3 loop reads CASSYGREYEQYV. The CDR3 nucleotides read TGTGCCAGCAGTTATGGCAGGGAATACGAGCAGTACGTC. The chain carries TRBV6-2 or TRBV6-3 and TRBJ2-7, with D maybe TRBD1 (5 bases). The CDR3 is 13 amino acids. V lost 3 bases and J 4 bases, leaving 10 bases between the germline ends. Germline V gene sequence: CDR1 MNHEY, CDR2 SVGEGT.

There are many counts of this clonotype. The chain carries TRBV12-3 or TRBV12-4 and TRBJ1-3, with D hard to call. V lost 7 bases, J lost 2 bases, and 18 bases lay in between. The CDR3 spans 16 residues. The CDR3 loop is CASTLSRTVTGNTIYF. In nucleotides, the CDR3 is TGTGCCAGCACGCTGTCCCGGACGGTGACTGGAAACACCATATATTTT.

This clonotype was detected only a few times. The gene calls are TRBV28 and TRBJ2-7, with D perhaps given as TRBD1 or TRBD2 (5 bases each). V lost 5 bases to trimming and J lost 3 bases, with 14 bases between them. There are 14 residues in the CDR3. From germline, CDR1 is MDHEN and CDR2 SYDVKM. The CDR3 DNA is TGTGCCAGCAGTATTCCGGGACGGTACTACGAGCAGTACGTC. Amino acid sequence: CASSIPGRYYEQYV.

The sample holds many counts of this clonotype. The CDR3 DNA is TGTGCCAGCAGCGCCCCCGGGACAGGGTGGCAAGAGACCCAGTACTTC. It codes for CASSAPGTGWQETQYF. The rearrangement uses TRBV7-2 and TRBJ2-5, with TRBD1 matching 9 bases. CDR1 and CDR2 (germline): SGHTA, FQGNSA. This CDR3 spans 16 amino acids. Trimming took 5 bases from V and 2 from J; bases not matched to a gene: 9. Complete variable domain (other parts from reference TRBV7-2 and TRBJ2-5): GAGVSQSPSNKVTEKGKDVELRCDPISGHTALYWYRQSLGQGLEFLIYFQGNSAPDKSGLPSDRFSAERTGGSVSTLTIQRTQQEDSAVYLCASSAPGTGWQETQYFGPGTRLLVL.

V usage is TRBV28 and J usage is TRBJ2-7; 8 nucleotides line up with TRBD1. The CDR3 is made up of 18 amino acids. The V segment lost 3 bases and the J segment 2 bases; nucleotides outside the gene matches: 15. Germline V gene sequence: CDR1 MDHEN, CDR2 SYDVKM. CDR3 in amino acids: CASSFGIETGGETYEQYV. For the CDR3, the DNA is TGTGCCAGCAGTTTCGGTATAGAAACAGGGGGAGAAACCTACGAGCAGTACGTC.

The chain has TRBV28 and TRBJ2-1; D uncertain. The V gene lost 3 bases and the J gene lost 6 bases, with 9 bases spanning the gap. This CDR3 has 13 residues. Germline CDR1 is MDHEN and CDR2 is SYDVKM. The CDR3 region is CASSFYSPNEQFF. The CDR3 DNA is TGTGCCAGCAGTTTTTATTCCCCCAATGAGCAGTTCTTC.

The chain employs TRBV12-3 or TRBV12-4 and TRBJ2-1; TRBD1 matches 7 bases. The junction had 4 bases not matched to a gene; V was cut back by 3 bases and J by 8 bases. The CDR3 is 13 residues long. CDR3 in amino acids: CASSFGQDYEQFF. CDR3 DNA sequence: TGTGCCAGCAGTTTTGGACAGGACTATGAGCAGTTCTTC.

This clonotype was picked up a small number of times. The CDR3 here is CATSRRGVNNEQFF. CDR3 nucleotide sequence: TGTGCCACCAGCAGGAGGGGGGTTAACAATGAGCAGTTCTTC. This chain joins TRBV15 and TRBJ2-1; D may match TRBD1 or TRBD2 (6 bases each). Trimming stripped 3 bases from V and 5 bases from J, with 11 bases between. Per germline, CDR1 LNHNV and CDR2 YYDKDF (reference sequence). This CDR3 contains 14 residues.

This rearrangement joins TRBV20-1 to TRBJ2-1; either TRBD1 or TRBD2 may supply D (5 bases each). The germline gives CDR1 DFQATT, CDR2 SNEGSKA (reference sequence). The CDR3 length is 15 residues. Trimming shortened V by 5 bases and J by 5 bases, and 19 bases separated the two germline ends. Here the CDR3 reads CSAPRPGTGNNEQFF. CDR3 sequence (DNA): TGCAGTGCTCCTCGTCCCGGGACGGGAAACAATGAGCAGTTCTTC.

A note on this clonotype: An end of the junction differs from the germline gene, which may be a read error. J is TRBJ1-2 and V is TRBV4-1; D is unclear. CDR3 length equals 14 residues. From germline, CDR1 is MGHRA and CDR2 YSYEKL. CDR3 amino acids: CASSQDLGSYGYTF. CDR3 sequence (DNA): TGTGCCAGCAGCCAAGATCTGGGTTCCTATGGCTACACCTTC.

This clonotype appeared many times. The gene calls are TRBV11-3 and TRBJ2-5; D might be TRBD2 (6 bases). Trimming cost V 1 base and J 3 bases, with 9 bases left between them. Germline loops: CDR1 SGHNT, CDR2 YENEEA. This CDR3 spans 14 amino acids. The CDR3 region has the DNA TGTGCCAGCAGCTTAGGACTAGGAGAAGAGACCCAGTACTTC. It encodes CASSLGLGEETQYF. The full variable domain, rest sourced from reference TRBV11-3 and TRBJ2-5, is EAGVVQSPRYKIIEKKQPVAFWCNPISGHNTLYWYLQNLGQGPELLIRYENEEAVDDSQLPKDRFSAERLKGVDSTLKIQPAELGDSAVYLCASSLGLGEETQYFGPGTRLLVL.

This clonotype came up a few times. The V and J genes are TRBV27 and TRBJ2-7; D might be TRBD2 (7 bases). V was trimmed by 3 bases and J by 6 bases, leaving 12 bases between them. The CDR3 length is 13 residues. The germline gives CDR1 MNHEY, CDR2 SMNVEV (reference sequence). CDR3: CASSLGRGREQYF. In DNA, the CDR3 is TGTGCCAGCAGTTTGGGGCGGGGGCGCGAGCAGTACTTC.

The genes are TRBV6-2 or TRBV6-3 and TRBJ2-5; D is ambiguous. The CDR3 runs to 15 residues. The V gene's germline CDR1 is MNHEY and CDR2 SVGEGT. Trimming left V 3 bases short and J 5 bases short, with 16 bases between. CDR3 sequence: CASSYSTPVRETQYF. CDR3 nucleotides: TGTGCCAGCAGTTATTCAACCCCCGTTAGGGAGACCCAGTACTTC.

This sequence joins TRBV4-2 and TRBJ2-2; D call uncertain. Between the trimmed V and J ends, which lost 1 base and 7 bases, there was a span of 10 bases. Looked up from germline, CDR1 is LGHNA and CDR2 is YNFKEQ. This CDR3 is 14 amino acids long. The CDR3 sequence is CASSQALEHGELFF. The CDR3 bases are TGTGCCAGCAGCCAAGCGCTAGAGCACGGGGAGCTGTTTTTT.

CDR3 nucleotides: TGCGCCAGCCGCCCCGTCGGAGGAAACTCCTACGAGCAGTACTTC. Amino acid sequence: CASRPVGGNSYEQYF. The chain joins TRBV5-1 to TRBJ2-7; D is possibly TRBD2 (5 bases). The CDR3 runs 15 residues. The germline V and J ends were trimmed by 7 bases and 0 bases, with 17 bases remaining between them. Germline loops: CDR1 SGHRS, CDR2 YFSETQ.

V gene TRBV7-4 combines with J gene TRBJ2-3; 16 nucleotides match TRBD2. The CDR3 runs to 16 residues. Germline values: CDR1 SGHVT, CDR2 SQSDAQ. The J segment lost 4 bases and the V segment lost 7 bases, leaving 5 bases of the junction unmatched. CDR3 in amino acids: CASIKGLAGGPDTQYF. The DNA of the CDR3 is TGTGCCAGCATCAAGGGACTAGCGGGGGGGCCAGATACGCAGTATTTT.